The text below deals with one T cell receptor beta chain. What it recognizes is unknown. These data are taken from a study of EBV T-cell therapy then PD-1 blockade in nasopharyngeal carcinoma. TCRdb's copy holds only in-frame clones and misses some; the assay was immunoSEQ multiplex PCR. Found here are about 20,000 clones, approximately 79% of them singletons; the top ten hold roughly a third. Time point specified: 266 days after commencement of treatment, after nivolumab therapy. The treatment here: AdE1-LMPpoly-expanded autologous EBV-specific T-cell therapy followed by anti-PD-1 nivolumab. The sample was CD8+ T cells from blood, taken at roughly day 250 from a patient whose treatment included autologous EBV-specific T cells and nivolumab. This TCR was recovered from a man aged 40-49 years with nasopharyngeal carcinoma.

DNA for the CDR3: TGTGCCAGCAGTGAAGTTGGGGGTGGGGAGACCCAGTACTTC. Protein sequence: CASSEVGGGETQYF. This chain links TRBV6-1 with TRBJ2-5, with D possibly called TRBD1 or TRBD2 (5 bases each). V shed 1 base and J shed 5 bases, with 11 bases lying between them. Germline lookup yields CDR1 MNHNS and CDR2 SASEGT. CDR3 length: 14 residues.